These T cell receptor beta chains were read from a single sample in a study of blood T cell repertoires in COVID-19. Clones were sequenced by immunoSEQ multiplex PCR, and TCRdb holds only the in-frame ones, with some missing. The profile shows about 230,000 clones, 83% of them singletons. The sequencing input was peripheral blood. All receptors derive from a woman under 40 with COVID-19, enrolled during active disease. CDR3s include the opening cysteine and the closing phenylalanine or tryptophan. Each record gives: D gene, clone size, J gene, V gene, CDR3 DNA, CDR3 protein. The D gene is left open where the match is weak. Expanded clones get a size class; other rows say once, few or many, or leave the size out.

D: TRBD1; size: NA; J: TRBJ1-1; V: TRBV27; DNA: TGTGCCAGCAGGCCAACAGGGGAAAGGGGCACTGAAGCTTTCTTT; CDR3: CASRPTGERGTEAFF
D: NA; size: NA; J: TRBJ2-7; V: TRBV5-6; DNA: TGTGCCAGCAGCTTTTTGGCGCGGGGCTCTCACGAGCAGTACTTC; CDR3: CASSFLARGSHEQYF
D: NA; size: NA; J: TRBJ2-1; V: TRBV9; DNA: TGTGCCAGCAGTTCGGGGGACGGTCCGCCCCGGACCTACAATGAGCAGTTCTTC; CDR3: CASSSGDGPPRTYNEQFF
D: TRBD1; size: NA; J: TRBJ1-3; V: TRBV4-2; DNA: TGTGCCAGCAGCCAAGTAGGGGACAGGGCTGGAAACACCATATATTTT; CDR3: CASSQVGDRAGNTIYF
D: TRBD2; size: NA; J: TRBJ2-3; V: TRBV9; DNA: TGTGCCAGCAGCGTAGGGGGAGGGTACACAGATACGCAGTATTTT; CDR3: CASSVGGGYTDTQYF
D: NA; size: NA; J: TRBJ2-7; V: TRBV27; DNA: TGTGCCAGCAAAACAGGGTCGAACGAGCAGTACTTC; CDR3: CASKTGSNEQYF
D: TRBD1; size: NA; J: TRBJ1-1; V: TRBV28; DNA: TGTGCCAGCAGGGACAGGCGAAAAGCTTTCTTT; CDR3: CASRDRRKAFF
D: TRBD1; size: NA; J: TRBJ2-6; V: TRBV9; DNA: TGTGCCAGCAGCGTAACGACCCTCCCGGGACAGGCCTCTGGGGCCAACGTCCTGACTTTC; CDR3: CASSVTTLPGQASGANVLTF
D: NA; size: NA; J: TRBJ2-1; V: TRBV6-2/TRBV6-3; DNA: TGTGCCAGCAGTTACTCGGTTGTGCGGGTATCCTACAATGAGCAGTTCTTC; CDR3: CASSYSVVRVSYNEQFF
D: NA; size: once; J: TRBJ2-5; V: TRBV11-2; DNA: TGTGCCAGCAGCTTAGGGGGAAGACAGGACGAAGAGACCCAGTACTTC; CDR3: CASSLGGRQDEETQYF
D: TRBD1; size: NA; J: TRBJ2-2; V: TRBV5-4; DNA: TGTGCCAGCAGCCGGGACAGGTGGAACACCGGGGAGCTGTTTTTT; CDR3: CASSRDRWNTGELFF
D: TRBD2; size: NA; J: TRBJ2-1; V: TRBV19; DNA: TGTGCCACCAAACTAGCGGGAGTTGGGGAGCAGTTCTTC; CDR3: CATKLAGVGEQFF
D: TRBD2; size: NA; J: TRBJ2-7; V: TRBV7-6; DNA: TGTGCCGTACCGGGACTAGAGATCTACGAGCAGTACTTC; CDR3: CAVPGLEIYEQYF
D: TRBD1; size: few; J: TRBJ1-1; V: TRBV10-3; DNA: TGTGCCACGTGGACAGGGGAAAACACTGAAGCTTTCTTT; CDR3: CATWTGENTEAFF
D: TRBD1; size: NA; J: TRBJ1-5; V: TRBV19; DNA: TGTGCCAGTAGTATAGGAGGGGGCTATCAGCCCCAGCATTTT; CDR3: CASSIGGGYQPQHF
D: TRBD1; size: NA; J: TRBJ1-5; V: TRBV5-6; DNA: TGTGCCAGCAGCCGGGACAGGGGATTGAATCAGCCCCAGCATTTT; CDR3: CASSRDRGLNQPQHF
D: TRBD1; size: NA; J: TRBJ1-1; V: TRBV5-1; DNA: TGCGCCAGCAGGGAGATGACAGGGGGCGAAGCTGAAGCTTTCTTT; CDR3: CASREMTGGEAEAFF
D: NA; size: NA; J: TRBJ1-3; V: TRBV6-5; DNA: TGTGCCAGCAGTTACCGCGGCAGGGTCGGAAACACCATATATTTT; CDR3: CASSYRGRVGNTIYF
D: NA; size: NA; J: TRBJ2-2; V: TRBV30; DNA: TGTGCCTGGAGTTGGCGTGGGCCCACCGGGGAGCTGTTTTTT; CDR3: CAWSWRGPTGELFF
D: NA; size: few; J: TRBJ1-2; V: TRBV5-1; DNA: TGCGCCAGCAGCTTGGCTTTAGGGGAGGATGGCTACACCTTC; CDR3: CASSLALGEDGYTF
D: NA; size: few; J: TRBJ2-2; V: TRBV4-3; DNA: TGCGCCAGCAGCCAAGAAATCGTGGGCCGGGGGAGCGGGGAGCTGTTTTTT; CDR3: CASSQEIVGRGSGELFF
D: NA; size: NA; J: TRBJ2-1; V: TRBV5-4; DNA: TGTGCCAGCAGCTTGGGACCGGACACTTACTACAATGAGCAGTTCTTC; CDR3: CASSLGPDTYYNEQFF
D: NA; size: NA; J: TRBJ1-2; V: TRBV9; DNA: TGTGCCTCGGGGGGCTATGGCTACACCTTC; CDR3: CASGGYGYTF
D: TRBD1; size: NA; J: TRBJ1-1; V: TRBV5-1; DNA: TGCGCCAGCAGCTCAAAATTCGGGACAGAAGGTACCATGAACACTGAAGCTTTCTTT; CDR3: CASSSKFGTEGTMNTEAFF